Each of the 10 T cell receptor beta chains below was sequenced from the same sample in a study of control samples from healthy donors and cancer patients. Only in-frame clones appear in the TCRdb table, and some are missing; sequencing was by immunoSEQ multiplex PCR. Of roughly 24,000 clones listed, roughly 83% are singletons. The sequenced sample consisted of PBMCs. The receptors here all came from a man aged 55-75 years with head and neck cancer.

V gene TRBV13 combines with J gene TRBJ2-7; 12 nucleotides line up with TRBD2. Unmatched junction bases numbered 5, after V lost 5 bases and J lost 3 bases. Germline V lookup: CDR1 PRHDT, CDR2 FYEKMQ (reference sequence). The length of the CDR3 is 15 residues. CDR3 protein: CASSRGLAGSYEQYF. The CDR3 DNA sequence: TGTGCCAGCAGCCGAGGACTAGCGGGAAGCTACGAGCAGTACTTC.

The gene calls are TRBV20-1 and TRBJ1-1; D is undetermined. Germline CDR1 DFQATT, CDR2 SNEGSKA (reference sequence). The CDR3 covers 11 residues. Trimming took off 4 bases at V and 9 bases at J, with 12 bases between the two ends. In nucleotides, the CDR3 is TGCAGTGCTAAATGGGCAGGTCAAGCTTTCTTT. This translates into CSAKWAGQAFF.

This clone has only a few counts. The chain recombines TRBV6-2 or TRBV6-3 with TRBJ2-1; 9 bases are shared with TRBD1. Germline V lookup: CDR1 MNHEY, CDR2 SVGEGT. The CDR3 runs to 14 residues. The ends lost 0 bases at V and 8 bases at J; junction bases unmatched: 2. The CDR3 spells CASSYSQGAYEQFF. The CDR3 DNA sequence: TGTGCCAGCAGTTACTCACAGGGGGCGTATGAGCAGTTCTTC.

This sequence joins TRBV27 and TRBJ2-5; D not certain. The CDR3 is 13 amino acids. In germline, CDR1 is MNHEY, CDR2 SMNVEV (reference sequence). With 3 bases removed from V and 0 bases from J, the gap between germline ends came to 5 bases. Here the CDR3 reads CASSFGYQETQYF. Here the CDR3 DNA reads TGTGCCAGCAGTTTCGGGTACCAAGAGACCCAGTACTTC.

The V and J genes are TRBV2 and TRBJ2-5, with D possibly being TRBD2 (5 bases). Germline CDR1 is SNHLY and CDR2 is FYNNEI. Deletions cut 5 bases from V and 5 bases from J, with 12 bases between. The CDR3 covers 13 residues. CDR3 coding DNA: TGTGCCAGCAGTTGGGCAGGCGGGGAGACCCAGTACTTC. It encodes CASSWAGGETQYF.

This clone has only a few counts. The chain has TRBV7-9 and TRBJ1-1, with D unclear. The CDR3 consists of 14 residues. V was pared by 7 bases and J by 0 bases, with 12 bases between. Germline V gene lookup returns CDR1 SEHNR and CDR2 FQNEAQ (reference sequence). The CDR3 DNA is TGTGCCAGCACCCCGGACGGGATGAACACTGAAGCTTTCTTT. It encodes CASTPDGMNTEAFF.

This clone was detected once. The V and J genes are TRBV13 and TRBJ2-7, with D unresolved. Germline CDR1 is PRHDT and CDR2 is FYEKMQ (reference sequence). The CDR3 contains 15 residues. The V gene lost 5 bases and the J gene lost 4 bases, with 18 bases spanning the gap. CDR3 sequence: CASSPSPAGIYEQYF. The DNA for the CDR3 is TGTGCCAGCAGCCCCTCCCCCGCTGGGATTTACGAGCAGTACTTC.

This clone occurred a few times. This chain links TRBV28 with TRBJ2-7, with 7 bases fitting TRBD2. Germline V CDR1 and CDR2: MDHEN, SYDVKM. The CDR3 totals 15 residues. Germline trimming cut 5 bases from V and 6 bases from J; bases unmatched to any gene: 13. The CDR3 is CASSPLFGGESEQYF. The CDR3, as DNA: TGTGCCAGCAGTCCCTTGTTTGGGGGGGAGAGCGAGCAGTACTTC.

V usage is TRBV3-1 (or the pseudogene TRBV3-2) and J usage is TRBJ2-1; 9 bases map to TRBD2. Germline V gene sequence: CDR1 LGHDT, CDR2 YNNKEL (reference sequence). This CDR3 has 17 residues. V lost 4 bases to trimming and J lost 7 bases; unmatched junction nucleotides: 14. The CDR3 bases are TGTGCCAGCAGCCCCCAGCGAGGTAGCGGGAGAGGTAATGAGCAGTTCTTC. Protein product: CASSPQRGSGRGNEQFF.

This chain links TRBV6-6 with TRBJ2-7; D ambiguous. The CDR3 covers 13 residues. Germline loops: CDR1 MNHNY, CDR2 SVGAGI (reference sequence). The V and J ends lost 6 bases and 4 bases respectively, with 13 bases between them. The CDR3 sequence is CASSPAPAYEQYF. The CDR3 DNA is TGTGCCAGCAGCCCCGCGCCCGCTTACGAGCAGTACTTC.